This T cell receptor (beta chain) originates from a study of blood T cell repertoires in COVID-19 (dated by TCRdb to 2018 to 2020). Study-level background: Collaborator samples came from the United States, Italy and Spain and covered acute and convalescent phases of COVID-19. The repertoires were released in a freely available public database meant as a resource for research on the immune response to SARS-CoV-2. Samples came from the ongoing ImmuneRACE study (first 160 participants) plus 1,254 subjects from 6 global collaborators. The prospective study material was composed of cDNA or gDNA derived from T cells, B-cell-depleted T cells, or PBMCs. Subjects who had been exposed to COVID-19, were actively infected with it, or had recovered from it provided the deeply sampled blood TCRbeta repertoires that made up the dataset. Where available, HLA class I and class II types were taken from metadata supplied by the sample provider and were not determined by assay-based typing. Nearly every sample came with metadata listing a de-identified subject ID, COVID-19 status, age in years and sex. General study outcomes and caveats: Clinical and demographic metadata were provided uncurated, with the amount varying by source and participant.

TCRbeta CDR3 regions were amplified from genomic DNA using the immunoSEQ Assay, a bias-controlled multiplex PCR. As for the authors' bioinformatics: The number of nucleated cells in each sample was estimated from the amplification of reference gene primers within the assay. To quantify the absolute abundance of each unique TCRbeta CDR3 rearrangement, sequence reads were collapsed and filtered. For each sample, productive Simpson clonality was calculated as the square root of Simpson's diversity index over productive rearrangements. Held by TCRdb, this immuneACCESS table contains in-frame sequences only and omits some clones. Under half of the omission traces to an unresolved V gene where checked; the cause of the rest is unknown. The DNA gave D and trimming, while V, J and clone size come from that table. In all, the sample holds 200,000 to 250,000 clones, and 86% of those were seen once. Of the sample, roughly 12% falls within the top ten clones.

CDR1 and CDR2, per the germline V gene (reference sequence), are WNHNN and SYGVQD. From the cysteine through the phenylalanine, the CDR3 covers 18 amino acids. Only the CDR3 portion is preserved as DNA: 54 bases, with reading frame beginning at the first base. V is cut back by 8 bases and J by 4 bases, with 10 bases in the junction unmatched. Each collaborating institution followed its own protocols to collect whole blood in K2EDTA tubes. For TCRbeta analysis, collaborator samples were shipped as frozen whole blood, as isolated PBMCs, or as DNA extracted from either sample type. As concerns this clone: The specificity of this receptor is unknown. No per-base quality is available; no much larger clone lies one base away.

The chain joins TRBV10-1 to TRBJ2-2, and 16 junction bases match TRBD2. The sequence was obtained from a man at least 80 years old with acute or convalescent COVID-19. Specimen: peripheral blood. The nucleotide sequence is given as TGCGCCAGCTCCGGGACTAGCGGGGGGGCGCGGGTCACCGGGGAGCTGTTTTTT. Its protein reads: CASSGTSGGARVTGELFF.